The subject of this entry is one TCR beta chain. Its antigen is not identified. The sample belongs to a study of cytomegalovirus exposure and HLA in healthy donors. Study-wide results and limits: The investigators catalogued about 170 TCR beta chains as cytomegalovirus-associated.

The CDR3 is 12 amino acids. V was cut by 4 bases and J by 6 bases, with 10 bases left in between. Germline loops: CDR1 SGHAT, CDR2 FQNNGV. Clones were read by immunoSEQ multiplex PCR, and TCRdb kept only the in-frame ones, dropping some. The sample lists approximately 100,000 clones, about 83% occurring once. The receptor was isolated from a woman aged 30 to 39 in good health and CMV-seronegative. Sequenced sample: PBMCs. The chain employs TRBV11-2 and TRBJ2-7; D gene unclear. CDR3 sequence: CASSSTLLEQYF. The CDR3 region has the DNA TGTGCCAGCAGCTCGACACTCCTCGAGCAGTACTTC.